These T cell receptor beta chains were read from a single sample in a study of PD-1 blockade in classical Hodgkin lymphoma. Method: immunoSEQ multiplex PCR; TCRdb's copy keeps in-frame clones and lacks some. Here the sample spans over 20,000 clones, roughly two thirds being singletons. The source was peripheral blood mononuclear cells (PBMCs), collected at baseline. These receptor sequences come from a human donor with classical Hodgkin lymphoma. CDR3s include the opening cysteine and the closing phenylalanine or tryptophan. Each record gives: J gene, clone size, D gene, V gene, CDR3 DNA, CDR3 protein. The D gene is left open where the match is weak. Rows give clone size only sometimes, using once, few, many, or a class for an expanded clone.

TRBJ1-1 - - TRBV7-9 TGTGCCAGCAGCTTAGCACGGAACACTGAAGCTTTCTTT CASSLARNTEAFF
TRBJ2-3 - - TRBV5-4 TGTGCCAGCAGCCCGGGGGGCGGGGGCACAGATACGCAGTATTTT CASSPGGGGTDTQYF
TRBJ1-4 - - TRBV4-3 TGCGCCAGCAGCCAACTACCCGGGTCGCCTAATGAAAAACTGTTTTTT CASSQLPGSPNEKLFF
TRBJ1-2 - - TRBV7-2 TGTGCCAGCAGCTTAAGGGACGGTGGTGGCTACACCTTC CASSLRDGGGYTF
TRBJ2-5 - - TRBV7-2 TGTGCCAGCAGCTCTCTCGAAGAGGGGCCCCAAGAGACCCAGTACTTC CASSSLEEGPQETQYF
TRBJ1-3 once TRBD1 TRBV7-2 TGTGCCAGCAGCTTAGTGGGACAGCGAGTCTCTGGAAACACCATATATTTT CASSLVGQRVSGNTIYF
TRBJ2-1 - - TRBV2 TGTGCCAGCAAGATAGAGTTTGATGAGCAGTTCTTC CASKIEFDEQFF
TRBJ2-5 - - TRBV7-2 TGTGCCAGCAGCTTAGGGGCCACACAGACCCAGTACTTC CASSLGATQTQYF
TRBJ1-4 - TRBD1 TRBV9 TGTGCCAGCAGCGTAGGGCCAGGGGGAACGGGTAATGAAAAACTGTTTTTT CASSVGPGGTGNEKLFF
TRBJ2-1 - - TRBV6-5 TGTGCCAGCAGTTACTCCGGGAAGGCGTTCTTC CASSYSGKAFF
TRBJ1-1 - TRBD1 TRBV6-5 TGTGCCAGCAGTTCCGGGACAGCGAACACTGAAGCTTTCTTT CASSSGTANTEAFF